This T cell receptor (beta chain) was found in a study of T cells after yellow fever vaccination. It was through 5'RACE template switching that TCR cDNA was made, with a universal primer site and UMIs added. Each CDR3 protein is one row after TCRdb ran MiXCR on the 5' RACE reads. The data hold some 600,000 distinct CDR3 sequences, with roughly 17% observed a single time. This CDR3 contains 15 residues. The germline V and J ends were trimmed by 0 bases and 6 bases, with 15 bases remaining between them. Germline V lookup: CDR1 GTSNPN, CDR2 SVGIG (reference sequence). Source: PBMCs, taken 5 days after the first yellow fever vaccination. This chain uses TRBV30 with TRBJ1-5, with D possibly matching TRBD1 (5 bases). The origin of this receptor is a man aged 18 to 30 who received the YFV17D yellow fever vaccine. The chain's CDR3 is CAWSVPAGLGQPQHF. The CDR3 nucleotides are TGTGCCTGGAGTGTACCAGCAGGGTTAGGTCAGCCCCAGCATTTT.